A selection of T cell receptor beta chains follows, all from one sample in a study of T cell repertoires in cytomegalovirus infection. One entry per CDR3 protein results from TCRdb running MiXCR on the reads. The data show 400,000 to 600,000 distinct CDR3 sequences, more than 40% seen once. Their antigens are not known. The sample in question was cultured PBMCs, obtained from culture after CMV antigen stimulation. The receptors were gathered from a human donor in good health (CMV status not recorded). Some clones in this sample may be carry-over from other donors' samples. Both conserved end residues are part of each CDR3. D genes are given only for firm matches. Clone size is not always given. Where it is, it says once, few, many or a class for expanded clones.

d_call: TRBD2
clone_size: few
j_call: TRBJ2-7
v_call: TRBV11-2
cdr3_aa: CASSFASGGREQYF
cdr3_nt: TGTGCCAGCAGCTTCGCTAGCGGGGGCCGGGAGCAGTACTTC

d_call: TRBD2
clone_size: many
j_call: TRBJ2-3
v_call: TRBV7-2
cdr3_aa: CASSLGAGATDTQYF
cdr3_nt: TGTGCCAGCAGCTTAGGAGCGGGGGCCACAGATACGCAGTATTTT

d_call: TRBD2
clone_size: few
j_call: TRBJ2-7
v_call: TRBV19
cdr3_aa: CASSISGGTYEQYF
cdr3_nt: TGTGCCAGTAGTATCTCGGGGGGTACCTACGAGCAGTACTTC

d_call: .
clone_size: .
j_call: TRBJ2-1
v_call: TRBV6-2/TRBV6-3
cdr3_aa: CASRPEPRVDNEQFF
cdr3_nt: TGTGCCAGCAGACCAGAACCGCGGGTTGACAATGAGCAGTTCTTC

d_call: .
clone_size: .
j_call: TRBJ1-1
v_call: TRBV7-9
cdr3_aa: CASSISPNTEAFF
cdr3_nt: TGTGCCAGCAGCATTAGCCCGAACACTGAAGCTTTCTTT

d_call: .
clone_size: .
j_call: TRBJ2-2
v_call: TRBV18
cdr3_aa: CASSPNRDPGELFF
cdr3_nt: TGTGCCAGCTCACCTAACAGGGATCCCGGGGAGCTGTTTTTT

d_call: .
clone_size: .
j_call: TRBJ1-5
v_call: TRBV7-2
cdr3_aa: CASSPRQVQPQHF
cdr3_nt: TGTGCCAGCAGCCCCCGACAGGTCCAGCCCCAGCATTTT

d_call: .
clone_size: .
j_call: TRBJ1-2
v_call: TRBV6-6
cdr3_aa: CASSYYGTTGGYGYTF
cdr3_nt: TGTGCCAGCAGTTATTACGGGACGACAGGCGGATATGGCTACACCTTC

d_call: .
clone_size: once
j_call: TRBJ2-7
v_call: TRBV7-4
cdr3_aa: CASSPTSARGEQYF
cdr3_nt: TGTGCCAGCAGCCCGACTAGCGCCAGGGGGGAGCAGTACTTC

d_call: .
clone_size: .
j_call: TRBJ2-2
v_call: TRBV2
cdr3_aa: CASSESTGNTGELFF
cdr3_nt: TGTGCCAGCAGTGAGTCTACAGGGAATACCGGGGAGCTGTTTTTT

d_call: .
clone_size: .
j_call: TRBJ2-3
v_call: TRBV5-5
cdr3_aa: CASSLIGDSTDTQYF
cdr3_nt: TGTGCCAGCAGCTTGATCGGGGACAGCACAGATACGCAGTATTTT

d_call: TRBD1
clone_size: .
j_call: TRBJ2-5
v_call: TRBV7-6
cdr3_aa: CASSPRTGGRETQYF
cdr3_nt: TGTGCCAGCAGCCCCCGGACAGGGGGTAGAGAGACCCAGTACTTC

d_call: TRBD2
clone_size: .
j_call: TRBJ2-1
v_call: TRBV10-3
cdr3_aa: CAISDSRLAGIPLGEQFF
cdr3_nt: TGTGCCATCAGTGATTCACGACTAGCGGGAATCCCTCTCGGTGAGCAGTTCTTC

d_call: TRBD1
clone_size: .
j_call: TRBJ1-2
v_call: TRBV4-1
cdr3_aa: CASSQTGFNGYTF
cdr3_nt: TGCGCCAGCAGCCAGACAGGGTTCAATGGCTACACCTTC

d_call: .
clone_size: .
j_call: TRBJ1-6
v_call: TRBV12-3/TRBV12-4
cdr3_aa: CASRKRDFKLSSYNSPLHF
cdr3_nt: TGTGCCAGCCGAAAACGGGACTTTAAATTAAGCTCCTATAATTCACCCCTCCACTTT

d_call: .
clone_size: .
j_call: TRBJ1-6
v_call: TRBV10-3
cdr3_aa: CAISEAGSNSPLHF
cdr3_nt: TGTGCCATCAGTGAAGCAGGGTCTAATTCACCCCTCCACTTT

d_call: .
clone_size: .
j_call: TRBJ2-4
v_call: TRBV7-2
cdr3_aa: CASSWGGRVGLNIQYF
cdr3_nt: TGTGCCAGCAGCTGGGGGGGCAGGGTGGGTCTAAACATTCAGTACTTC

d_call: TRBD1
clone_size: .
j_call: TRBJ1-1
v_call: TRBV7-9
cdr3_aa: CASRPRQGRAEAFF
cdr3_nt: TGTGCCAGCAGACCACGACAGGGACGAGCTGAAGCTTTCTTT

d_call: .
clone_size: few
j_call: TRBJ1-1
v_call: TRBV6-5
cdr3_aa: CASSYSGLNTEAFF
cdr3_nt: TGTGCCAGCAGTTACTCTGGCCTGAACACTGAAGCTTTCTTT

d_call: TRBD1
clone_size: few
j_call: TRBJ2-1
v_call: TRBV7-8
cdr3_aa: CASSRDRGPLGEQFF
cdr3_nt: TGTGCCAGCAGCAGGGACAGGGGACCTCTCGGTGAGCAGTTCTTC

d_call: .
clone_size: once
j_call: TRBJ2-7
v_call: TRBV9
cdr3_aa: CASSGKAPLEQYF
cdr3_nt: TGTGCCAGCAGCGGCAAGGCCCCACTCGAGCAGTACTTC

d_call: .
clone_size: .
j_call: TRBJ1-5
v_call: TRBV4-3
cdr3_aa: CASSQYGVQPQHF
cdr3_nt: TGCGCCAGCAGCCAATATGGGGTTCAGCCCCAGCATTTT

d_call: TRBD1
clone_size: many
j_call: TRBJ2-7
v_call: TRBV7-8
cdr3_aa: CASSPGGQDRGRTYEQYF
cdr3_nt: TGTGCCAGCAGCCCCGGGGGGCAGGACAGGGGACGTACCTACGAGCAGTACTTC

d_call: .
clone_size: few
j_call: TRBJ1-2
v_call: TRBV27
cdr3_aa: CASSLVQGLGYTF
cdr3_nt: TGTGCCAGCAGTTTGGTACAGGGCTTAGGCTACACCTTC

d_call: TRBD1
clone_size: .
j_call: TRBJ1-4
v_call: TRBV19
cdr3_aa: CASSYPGTGPNEKLFF
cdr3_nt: TGTGCCAGTAGTTATCCCGGGACAGGGCCTAATGAAAAACTGTTTTTT

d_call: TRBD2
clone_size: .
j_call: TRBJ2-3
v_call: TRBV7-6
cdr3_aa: CASSLAPGGLQYF
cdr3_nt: TGTGCCAGCAGCTTAGCTCCGGGGGGACTGCAGTATTTT

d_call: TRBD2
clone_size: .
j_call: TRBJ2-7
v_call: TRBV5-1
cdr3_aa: CASSPGTSGGTYEQYF
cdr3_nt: TGCGCCAGCAGCCCAGGGACTAGCGGGGGTACCTACGAGCAGTACTTC

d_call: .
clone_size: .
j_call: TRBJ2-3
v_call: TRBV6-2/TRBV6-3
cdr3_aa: CASSPRRASTDTQYF
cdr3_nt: TGTGCCAGCAGCCCGAGGAGGGCCAGCACAGATACGCAGTATTTT

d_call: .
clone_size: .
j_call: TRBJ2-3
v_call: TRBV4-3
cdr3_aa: CASSQAPGPRGGDTQYF
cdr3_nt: TGCGCCAGCAGCCAAGCCCCCGGGCCGCGAGGAGGAGATACGCAGTATTTT

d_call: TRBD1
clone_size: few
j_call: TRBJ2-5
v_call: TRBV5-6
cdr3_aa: CASSLTGAETQYF
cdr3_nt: TGTGCCAGCAGCTTGACAGGGGCAGAGACCCAGTACTTC

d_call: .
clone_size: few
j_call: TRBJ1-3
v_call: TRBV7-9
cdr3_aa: CASSSSLQFSGNTIYF
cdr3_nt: TGTGCCAGCAGCTCCTCACTACAGTTCTCTGGAAACACCATATATTTT

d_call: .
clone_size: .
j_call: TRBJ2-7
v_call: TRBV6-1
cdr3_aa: CASSEALYGEQYF
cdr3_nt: TGTGCCAGCAGTGAAGCGCTGTACGGGGAGCAGTACTTC

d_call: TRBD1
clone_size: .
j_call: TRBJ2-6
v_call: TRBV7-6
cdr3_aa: CASSPPRWTGGSGANVLTF
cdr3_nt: TGTGCCAGCAGCCCCCCACGTTGGACAGGGGGATCTGGGGCCAACGTCCTGACTTTC

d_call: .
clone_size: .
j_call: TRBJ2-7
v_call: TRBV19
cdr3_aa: CASSVRDPTYEQYF
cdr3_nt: TGTGCCAGTAGTGTCCGGGACCCCACCTACGAGCAGTACTTC

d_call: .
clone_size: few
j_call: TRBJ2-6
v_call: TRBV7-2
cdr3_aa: CASSPQGISGANVLTF
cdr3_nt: TGTGCCAGCAGCCCCCAGGGGATCTCTGGGGCCAACGTCCTGACTTTC

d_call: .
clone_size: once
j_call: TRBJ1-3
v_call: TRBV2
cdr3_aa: CASSEGLGNTIYF
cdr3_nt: TGTGCCAGCAGTGAAGGGCTTGGAAACACCATATATTTT

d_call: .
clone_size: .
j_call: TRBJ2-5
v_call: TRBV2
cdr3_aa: CASSEGTETQYF
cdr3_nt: TGTGCCAGCAGTGAAGGAACAGAGACCCAGTACTTC

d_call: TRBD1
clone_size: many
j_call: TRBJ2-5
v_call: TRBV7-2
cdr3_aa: CASSFPGQGAETQYF
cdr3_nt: TGTGCCAGCAGCTTCCCAGGACAGGGGGCTGAGACCCAGTACTTC

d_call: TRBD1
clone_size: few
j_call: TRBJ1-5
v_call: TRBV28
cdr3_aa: CASSLSWDRDQPQHF
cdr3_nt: TGTGCCAGCAGTTTATCGTGGGACAGGGATCAGCCCCAGCATTTT

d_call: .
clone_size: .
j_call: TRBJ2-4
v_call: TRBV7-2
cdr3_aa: CASSPPPLVAKNIQYF
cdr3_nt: TGTGCCAGCAGCCCCCCTCCACTAGTTGCCAAAAACATTCAGTACTTC

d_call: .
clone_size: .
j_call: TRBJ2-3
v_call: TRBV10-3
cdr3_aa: CAISGDRTDTQYF
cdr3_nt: TGTGCCATCTCAGGCGACCGCACAGATACGCAGTATTTT

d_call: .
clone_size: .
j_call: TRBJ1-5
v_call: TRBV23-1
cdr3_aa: CASRDFRRNQPQHF
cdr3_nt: TGCGCCAGCAGAGATTTCAGGCGCAATCAGCCCCAGCATTTT

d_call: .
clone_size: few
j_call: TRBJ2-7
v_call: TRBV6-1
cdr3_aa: CASSVTRGDIGYEQYF
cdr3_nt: TGTGCCAGCAGTGTAACCCGCGGGGACATCGGCTACGAGCAGTACTTC

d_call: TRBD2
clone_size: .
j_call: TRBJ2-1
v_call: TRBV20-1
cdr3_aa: CSARSGGALDEQFF
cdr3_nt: TGCAGTGCTCGGTCGGGGGGGGCCTTGGATGAGCAGTTCTTC

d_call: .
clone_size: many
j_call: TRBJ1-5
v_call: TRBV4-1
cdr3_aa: CASSQDRGNQPQHF
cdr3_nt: TGCGCCAGCAGCCAAGATAGGGGCAATCAGCCCCAGCATTTT

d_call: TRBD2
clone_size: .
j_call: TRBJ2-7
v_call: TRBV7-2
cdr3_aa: CASSFNPLAGGPWYF
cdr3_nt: TGTGCCAGCAGCTTTAATCCCCTAGCGGGGGGGCCATGGTACTTC

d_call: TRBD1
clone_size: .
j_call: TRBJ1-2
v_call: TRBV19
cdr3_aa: CASSILDRAYGYTF
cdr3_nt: TGTGCCAGTAGTATTTTGGACAGGGCGTATGGCTACACCTTC

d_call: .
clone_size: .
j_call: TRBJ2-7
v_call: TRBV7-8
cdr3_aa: CASSLSRVHGLNEQYF
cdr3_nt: TGTGCCAGCAGCTTATCCCGGGTCCACGGGTTAAACGAGCAGTACTTC

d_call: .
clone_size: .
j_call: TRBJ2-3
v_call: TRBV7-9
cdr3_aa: CASTLISSGATDTQYF
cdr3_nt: TGTGCCAGCACCCTAATCTCTTCAGGGGCCACAGATACGCAGTATTTT

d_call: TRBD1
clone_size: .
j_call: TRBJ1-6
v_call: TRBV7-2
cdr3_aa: CASSLGGTANSPLHF
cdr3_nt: TGTGCCAGCAGCTTAGGTGGGACAGCTAATTCACCCCTCCACTTT

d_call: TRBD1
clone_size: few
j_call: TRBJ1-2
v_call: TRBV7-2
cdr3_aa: CASSARDRGPNYGYTF
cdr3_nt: TGTGCCAGCAGCGCCCGGGACAGGGGGCCTAACTATGGCTACACCTTC

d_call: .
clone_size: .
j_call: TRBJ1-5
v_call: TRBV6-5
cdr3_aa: CASSTRTDNQPQHF
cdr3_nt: TGTGCCAGCAGTACCCGGACAGATAATCAGCCCCAGCATTTT

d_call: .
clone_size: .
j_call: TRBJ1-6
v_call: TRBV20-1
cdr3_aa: CSARGEGGDSPLHF
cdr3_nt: TGCAGTGCTAGAGGCGAGGGAGGCGATTCACCCCTCCACTTT